Each of the 30 T cell receptor beta chains below was sequenced from the same sample in a study of blood T cell repertoires in COVID-19. Using immunoSEQ multiplex PCR, the repertoire was profiled, and TCRdb retains in-frame clones only, with some absent. The repertoire holds 230,000 or so clones, 89% seen once, with 4% to 5% in the top ten. Sequencing used peripheral blood. These receptors originate from a woman aged 40 to 50 who had recovered from COVID-19.

V is TRBV4-2 and J is TRBJ1-3; possible D gene TRBD1, 5 bases. Trimming took off 8 bases at V and 6 bases at J, with 17 bases between the two ends. Germline V gene sequence: CDR1 LGHNA, CDR2 YNFKEQ. CDR3 size: 14 residues. CDR3 DNA: TGTGCCAGCTCGACAACGCGGGGGATAAACACCATATATTTT. Translation: CASSTTRGINTIYF.

This clone was found once. V and J are TRBV25-1 and TRBJ2-1; D is possibly TRBD2 (6 bases). The CDR3 contains 13 residues. Trimming removed 8 bases from V and 4 bases from J, with 12 bases in between. CDR1 is MGHDK and CDR2 is SYGVNS in the germline V gene. The CDR3: CASGGTNYNEQFF. CDR3 sequence (DNA): TGTGCCAGCGGGGGGACCAATTACAATGAGCAGTTCTTC.

The chain combines TRBV6-2 or TRBV6-3 with TRBJ2-7; 7 positions agree with TRBD2. The V and J ends lost 2 bases and 3 bases, in that order; junction bases with no gene match: 13. CDR3 size: 17 residues. The germline CDR1 and CDR2 sequences are MNHEY and SVGEGT. CDR3 nucleotide sequence: TGTGCCAGCAGTTACCAGCCCGAGGCTAGCGGTTACTACGAGCAGTACTTC. Translation gives CASSYQPEASGYYEQYF.

The chain joins TRBV23-1 to TRBJ1-2; 7 bases align to TRBD1. TRBV23-1 qualifies as an ORF whose function is uncertain. The CDR3 is 13 amino acids. J was trimmed by 9 bases and V by 8 bases; bases with no gene match: 12. The CDR3 loop is CASEDRSHSSYTF. In DNA, the CDR3 is TGCGCCAGCGAGGACAGGTCGCACTCAAGCTACACCTTC.

A note on this clone: Other DNA sequences in the same sample also yield this CDR3. V usage is TRBV9 and J usage is TRBJ2-3; D is ambiguous. The V end was cut by 0 bases, the J end by 2 bases, with 4 bases between. Germline values: CDR1 SGDLS, CDR2 YYNGEE. This CDR3 has 13 residues. CDR3 nucleotides: TGTGCCAGCAGCGTAGTATCCACAGATACGCAGTATTTT. This translates into CASSVVSTDTQYF.

The rearrangement joins TRBV28 to TRBJ1-6; D unclear. This CDR3 comprises 15 residues. Germline values: CDR1 MDHEN, CDR2 SYDVKM. V was cut by 4 bases and J by 5 bases, with 12 bases left in between. The chain's CDR3 is CASSSQISHNSPLHF. CDR3 nucleotide sequence: TGTGCCAGCAGTTCCCAGATTAGCCATAATTCACCCCTCCACTTT.

The V gene is TRBV7-9, the J gene TRBJ1-4; no clear D gene. The CDR3 spans 14 residues. Trimming shortened V by 6 bases and J by 4 bases, and 12 bases separated the two germline ends. From germline, CDR1 is SEHNR and CDR2 FQNEAQ (reference sequence). The CDR3 spells CASSNPGLNEKLFF. The CDR3 DNA follows: TGTGCCAGCAGTAATCCGGGTCTTAATGAAAAACTGTTTTTT. Filled out from reference TRBV7-9 and TRBJ1-4, the complete variable domain reads DTGVSQNPRHKITKRGQNVTFRCDPISEHNRLYWYRQTLGQGPEFLTYFQNEAQLEKSRLLSDRFSAERPKGSFSTLEIQRTEQGDSAMYLCASSNPGLNEKLFFGSGTQLSVL.

The chain has TRBV9 and TRBJ1-2; D may be TRBD1 (5 bases). V was trimmed by 2 bases and J by 5 bases, leaving 13 bases between them. CDR1 SGDLS and CDR2 YYNGEE come from the germline V gene. The CDR3 is 14 amino acids. The CDR3 protein is CASSVGAAPYGYTF. CDR3 DNA sequence: TGTGCCAGCAGCGTTGGGGCAGCGCCTTATGGCTACACCTTC.

This clone was detected once. In DNA form, the CDR3 reads TGTGCCAGCAGTTTCCCCGGCGGGGAGGACTATGGCTACACCTTC. Its translation: CASSFPGGEDYGYTF. V gene TRBV28 combines with J gene TRBJ1-2; D unresolved. CDR1 is MDHEN and CDR2 is SYDVKM in the germline V gene. This CDR3 contains 15 residues. V gave up 3 bases and J gave up 3 bases, with 14 bases separating them.

The rearrangement joins TRBV5-1 to TRBJ1-1; 7 bases map to TRBD1. This CDR3 region has 14 residues. The ends lost 2 bases at V and 1 base at J; junction bases unmatched: 2. The germline V gene has CDR1 SGHRS and CDR2 YFSETQ. This chain's CDR3 is CASSFDRANTEAFF. In DNA form, the CDR3 reads TGCGCCAGCAGCTTCGACAGGGCGAACACTGAAGCTTTCTTT.

The J gene is TRBJ1-2, the V gene TRBV3-1 (or the pseudogene TRBV3-2), with TRBD1 identical over 10 bases. The CDR3 extends over 19 amino acids. Germline V gives CDR1 LGHDT, CDR2 YNNKEL (reference sequence). The V and J ends lost 0 bases and 0 bases, in that order; junction bases with no gene match: 10. The CDR3 nucleotides are TGTGCCAGCAGCCAAGATCTTGGGACAGGGGCCGCAGCTAACTATGGCTACACCTTC. Amino acids: CASSQDLGTGAAANYGYTF.

The chain employs TRBV3-1 (or the pseudogene TRBV3-2) and TRBJ2-2, with TRBD2 identical over 8 bases. Trimming at V came to 4 bases and at J to 4 bases, leaving 5 bases not matched to a gene. Germline assignment: CDR1 LGHDT and CDR2 YNNKEL (reference sequence). The CDR3 has 15 residues. CDR3: CASSPGLAGTGELFF. CDR3 coding DNA: TGTGCCAGCAGCCCAGGACTAGCCGGCACCGGGGAGCTGTTTTTT.

The chain carries TRBV9 and TRBJ2-6; 7 bases fit TRBD2. The germline CDR1 and CDR2 sequences are SGDLS and YYNGEE. V was clipped by 5 bases and J by 0 bases; unmatched bases: 17. The CDR3 spans 20 residues. The DNA of the CDR3 is TGTGCCAGCAGACCCACCCCCCTTAGCGGGTTCTCCTCTGGGGCCAACGTCCTGACTTTC. As protein: CASRPTPLSGFSSGANVLTF.

CDR3 protein: CASSLVSSGGHNEQFF. For the CDR3, the DNA is TGCGCCAGCAGCTTGGTGTCTAGCGGGGGCCACAATGAGCAGTTCTTC. The rearrangement uses TRBV5-1 and TRBJ2-1; 10 bases are shared with TRBD2. Germline trimming cut 0 bases from V and 5 bases from J; bases unmatched to any gene: 5. In germline, CDR1 is SGHRS, CDR2 YFSETQ. The CDR3 is 16 amino acids.

This sequence joins TRBV10-1 and TRBJ2-5; 10 positions match TRBD1. Germline CDR1 reads WNHNN; CDR2 reads SYGVQD (reference sequence). This CDR3 comprises 16 residues. V trimming: 6 bases; J trimming: 4 bases; junction bases outside the gene matches: 11. The CDR3 nucleotides read TGCGCCAGCAGCTACGAAAGGGACAGGGGCTTAGAGACCCAGTACTTC. Translation: CASSYERDRGLETQYF.

V and J are TRBV7-2 and TRBJ2-1; maybe TRBD2 (5 bases). The germline CDR1 and CDR2 sequences are SGHTA and FQGNSA. Trimming took 3 bases from V and 0 from J, leaving 9 bases between them. The CDR3 contains 15 residues. The CDR3 sequence is CASSFGRNSYNEQFF. CDR3 nucleotides: TGTGCCAGCAGCTTTGGGAGAAACTCCTACAATGAGCAGTTCTTC.

The chain couples TRBV5-6 to TRBJ1-3; the match to TRBD1 covers 10 bases. The CDR3 is 15 amino acids. CDR1 and CDR2 from the germline V gene are SGHDT and YYEEEE. The junction had 4 bases not matched to a gene; V was cut back by 4 bases and J by 3 bases. CDR3 amino acids: CASSMGQGYGNTIYF. In nucleotides, the CDR3 is TGTGCCAGCAGCATGGGACAGGGGTATGGAAACACCATATATTTT.

This rearrangement joins TRBV19 to TRBJ2-5, with D unresolved. This CDR3 is built from 13 residues. Germline lookup yields CDR1 LNHDA and CDR2 SQIVND (reference sequence). V was pared by 3 bases and J by 2 bases, with 7 bases between. The CDR3 reads CASSMAVQETQYF. In DNA, the CDR3 is TGTGCCAGTAGTATGGCAGTTCAAGAGACCCAGTACTTC.

This chain's CDR3 is CASSLRQGDQPQHF. Written as DNA, the CDR3 is TGTGCCAGCAGTTTAAGACAGGGAGATCAGCCCCAGCATTTT. The rearrangement uses TRBV27 and TRBJ1-5; 7 bases line up with TRBD1. The CDR3 has 14 amino acids. Germline trimming cut 2 bases from V and 5 bases from J; bases unmatched to any gene: 3. Germline values: CDR1 MNHEY, CDR2 SMNVEV (reference sequence).

This clone was seen just once. The chain combines TRBV18 with TRBJ1-2, with a tentative D call TRBD1 (6 bases). This CDR3 spans 14 amino acids. Per germline, CDR1 KGHSH and CDR2 LQKENI. V was shortened by 3 bases and J by 8 bases, with 16 bases between the two germline ends. The CDR3 here is CASSPGRGSSGYTF. In nucleotides, the CDR3 is TGTGCCAGCTCACCGGGCAGGGGTTCGTCCGGCTACACCTTC.

The chain links TRBV30 to TRBJ1-6; 7 bases fit TRBD1. With V trimmed by 2 bases and J by 3 bases, 13 bases remained unmatched. CDR3 length equals 18 residues. Germline V gene data show CDR1 as GTSNPN and CDR2 as SVGIG (reference sequence). The CDR3 DNA reads as TGTGCCTGGAGTCTAGAACAGGGGACGAGCAGCTATAATTCACCCCTCCACTTT. Encoded protein: CAWSLEQGTSSYNSPLHF.

The V call is TRBV2, the J call TRBJ1-2; 9 bases align to TRBD1. The germline V gene has CDR1 SNHLY and CDR2 FYNNEI. Unmatched junction bases numbered 5, after V lost 2 bases and J lost 4 bases. The CDR3 extends over 15 amino acids. CDR3: CASSEQGQGFYGYTF. CDR3 DNA sequence: TGTGCCAGCAGTGAACAGGGACAGGGATTCTATGGCTACACCTTC.

The CDR3 DNA sequence: TGTGCCAGTAGTTCTACGGGGGGCCCGGAGACCCAGTACTTC. Translated: CASSSTGGPETQYF. This chain uses TRBV19 with TRBJ2-5, with D tentatively TRBD2 (7 bases). The CDR3 consists of 14 residues. Germline-derived CDR1 and CDR2 are LNHDA and SQIVND (reference sequence). V was trimmed by 5 bases and J by 5 bases, leaving 15 bases between them.

This clone was picked up one time. V is TRBV5-1 and J is TRBJ1-2, with 8 bases that match TRBD1. Trimming at V came to 0 bases and at J to 4 bases, leaving 2 bases not matched to a gene. Germline V gene sequence: CDR1 SGHRS, CDR2 YFSETQ. The CDR3 is 14 residues long. The CDR3 nucleotides read TGCGCCAGCAGCTTGGAGACAGGGGTCTATGGCTACACCTTC. This gives the protein CASSLETGVYGYTF.

V usage is TRBV10-1 and J usage is TRBJ2-3, with 10 bases matching TRBD2. This CDR3 has 16 amino acids. Germline CDR1 WNHNN, CDR2 SYGVQD (reference sequence). V dropped 5 bases and J dropped 4; count of bases not matched to a gene: 9. In DNA form, the CDR3 reads TGCGCCAGCAGTTTTTGGGCTAGCGGGAGTGCAGATACGCAGTATTTT. Translated, it gives CASSFWASGSADTQYF.

The J gene is TRBJ2-3, the V gene TRBV30; 8 nucleotides align to TRBD2. Germline CDR1 is GTSNPN and CDR2 is SVGIG (reference sequence). This CDR3 is built from 16 residues. The V and J ends lost 1 base and 2 bases, in that order; junction bases with no gene match: 8. CDR3 nucleotide sequence: TGTGCCTGGAGTGGAGAGCGGGGGCCCATCACAGATACGCAGTATTTT. It specifies CAWSGERGPITDTQYF.

CDR3 in DNA: TGTGCCAGAACCGACAGGGCAGTTCCCGAGCAGTACGTC. This sequence encodes CARTDRAVPEQYV. The chain uses TRBV7-9 and TRBJ2-7; TRBD1 agrees at 7 bases. The V gene's germline CDR1 is SEHNR and CDR2 FQNEAQ (reference sequence). The CDR3 length is 13 residues. The V segment lost 9 bases and the J segment 6 bases; nucleotides outside the gene matches: 11.

This chain links TRBV3-1 (or the pseudogene TRBV3-2) with TRBJ2-3; D gene uncertain. The germline gives CDR1 LGHDT, CDR2 YNNKEL (reference sequence). Trimming pared 1 base from V and 1 base from J, leaving 6 bases between. The CDR3 loop spans 14 amino acids. In DNA form, the CDR3 reads TGTGCCAGCAGCCAAGGTACGGGCACAGATACGCAGTATTTT. This gives the protein CASSQGTGTDTQYF.

The V gene is TRBV6-5, the J gene TRBJ1-4, with D possibly TRBD1 on 6 matching bases. Germline V gives CDR1 MNHEY, CDR2 SVGAGI. V was clipped by 4 bases and J by 3 bases, with 12 bases between them. The CDR3 extends over 15 amino acids. Written as DNA, the CDR3 is TGTGCCAGCAGTTCGATGAGGGGGTCTAATGAAAAACTGTTTTTT. Translated: CASSSMRGSNEKLFF.

This chain joins TRBV9 and TRBJ1-2; 11 nucleotides agree with TRBD1. Germline CDR1 is SGDLS and CDR2 is YYNGEE. CDR3 size: 14 residues. Losses at the gene ends were 0 bases for V and 6 bases for J; bases not matched to a gene: 1. The CDR3 region has the DNA TGTGCCAGCAGCGTAGGGGGACAGGGGGATGGCTACACCTTC. Its translation is CASSVGGQGDGYTF.